Listed here are 5 T cell receptor beta chains from one sample, sequenced in a study of shared T cell receptors in the human thymus. The table came from immunoSEQ multiplex PCR; TCRdb's copy has only in-frame clones and leaves some out. The repertoire holds 630,000 or so clones, with about 89% as singletons. These data were likewise used in another study, on human thymus T cells.

Input material: thymocytes. The receptors stem from a boy less than two years old with a congenital heart defect.

This chain uses TRBV7-2 with TRBJ2-7, with D perhaps matching TRBD2 (5 bases). V lost 1 base, J lost 7 bases, and 14 bases lay in between. Germline CDR1 SGHTA, CDR2 FQGNSA. This CDR3 spans 14 amino acids. Written as DNA, the CDR3 is TGTGCCAGCAGCTTAGAGGTGCGGGTTAGGGAGCAGTACTTC. As protein: CASSLEVRVREQYF.

The V and J genes are TRBV19 and TRBJ2-1; 8 bases map to TRBD2. CDR3 length: 15 amino acids. Trimming cost V 3 bases and J 6 bases; bases outside gene matches: 7. The V gene's germline CDR1 is LNHDA and CDR2 SQIVND (reference sequence). CDR3 protein: CASSIQAGEFNEQFF. CDR3 DNA sequence: TGTGCCAGTAGTATTCAAGCGGGAGAGTTCAATGAGCAGTTCTTC.

The V and J genes are TRBV5-1 and TRBJ1-1; maybe TRBD1 (5 bases). CDR3 length: 15 residues. Per the germline V gene, CDR1 is SGHRS and CDR2 is YFSETQ. Trimming took off 0 bases at V and 6 bases at J, with 15 bases between the two ends. The CDR3 DNA follows: TGCGCCAGCAGCTTGGAAGCCAGGGCGAGGCCTGAAGCTTTCTTT. This gives the protein CASSLEARARPEAFF.

The rearrangement links TRBV7-9 to TRBJ2-7; 8 bases are a match to TRBD1. The trim removed 4 bases at V and 3 bases at J, leaving 8 bases unmatched. CDR1 SEHNR and CDR2 FQNEAQ come from the germline V gene (reference sequence). The CDR3 is made up of 15 amino acids. The CDR3 nucleotides are TGTGCCAGCAGCTCCCCGGGACAGGCAGACTACGAGCAGTACTTC. It yields the protein CASSSPGQADYEQYF.

The CDR3 sequence: CASSQETTGGKNTEAFF. The CDR3 coding sequence is TGCGCCAGCAGCCAAGAAACAACAGGGGGCAAGAACACTGAAGCTTTCTTT. The chain joins TRBV4-1 to TRBJ1-1, with 9 bases that match TRBD1. V lost 0 bases and J lost 1; bases outside the gene matches: 6. From germline, CDR1 is MGHRA and CDR2 YSYEKL. This CDR3 region has 17 residues.